This T cell receptor beta chain was retrieved from a study of cytomegalovirus exposure and HLA in healthy donors. Overall study: Across about 400 genotyped donors, 81% landed in the Caucasian-associated ancestry cluster.

V was shortened by 0 bases and J by 2 bases, with 5 bases between the two germline ends. The CDR3 loop spans 14 amino acids. The germline V gene has CDR1 ENHRY and CDR2 SYGVKD. PCR employed 60 Vbeta and 13 Jbeta primers. Profiled with immunoSEQ multiplex PCR; TCRdb holds only in-frame clones, not every one. The sample lists about 200,000 clones, 80% to 90% seen once, with approximately 0.31% in the top ten. V gene TRBV10-3 combines with J gene TRBJ1-3; D not resolved. This receptor was taken from a woman in her 30s in good health and CMV-seronegative. The sequencing sample was made of PBMCs. The CDR3 nucleotides are TGTGCCATCAGTGAGTCAGGAGCTGGAAACACCATATATTTT. Translated: CAISESGAGNTIYF.